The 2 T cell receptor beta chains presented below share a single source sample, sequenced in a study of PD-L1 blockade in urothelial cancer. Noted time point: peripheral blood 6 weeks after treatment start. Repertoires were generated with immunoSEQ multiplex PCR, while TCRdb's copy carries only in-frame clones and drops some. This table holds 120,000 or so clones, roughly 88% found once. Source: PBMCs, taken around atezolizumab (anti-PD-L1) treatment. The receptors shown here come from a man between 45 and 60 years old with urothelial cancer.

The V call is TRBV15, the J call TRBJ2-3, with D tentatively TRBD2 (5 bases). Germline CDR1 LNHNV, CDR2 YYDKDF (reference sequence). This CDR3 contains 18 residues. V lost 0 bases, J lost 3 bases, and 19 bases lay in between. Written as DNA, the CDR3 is TGTGCCACCAGCAGAGAGTCCGGCGGCGGGCTCAGGACAGATACGCAGTATTTT. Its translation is CATSRESGGGLRTDTQYF. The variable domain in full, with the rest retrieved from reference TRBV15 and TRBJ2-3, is DAMVIQNPRYQVTQFGKPVTLSCSQTLNHNVMYWYQQKSSQAPKLLFHYYDKDFNNEADTPDNFQSRRPNTSFCFLDIRSPGLGDTAMYLCATSRESGGGLRTDTQYFGPGTRLTVL.

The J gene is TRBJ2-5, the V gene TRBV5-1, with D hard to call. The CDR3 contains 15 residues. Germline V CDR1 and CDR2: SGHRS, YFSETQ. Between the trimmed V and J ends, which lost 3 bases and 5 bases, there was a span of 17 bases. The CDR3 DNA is TGCGCCAGCAGCTCCTCCAATCGTCCGAGGGAGACCCAGTACTTC. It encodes CASSSSNRPRETQYF.